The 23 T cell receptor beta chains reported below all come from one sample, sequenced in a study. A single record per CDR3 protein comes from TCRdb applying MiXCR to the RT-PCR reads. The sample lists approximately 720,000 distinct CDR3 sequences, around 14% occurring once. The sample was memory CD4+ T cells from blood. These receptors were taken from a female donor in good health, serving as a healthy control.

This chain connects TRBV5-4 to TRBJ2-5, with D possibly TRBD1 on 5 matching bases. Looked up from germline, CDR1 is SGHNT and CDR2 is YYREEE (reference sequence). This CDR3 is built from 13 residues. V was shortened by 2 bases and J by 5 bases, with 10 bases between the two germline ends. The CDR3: CASSFGADETQYF. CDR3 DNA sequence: TGTGCCAGCAGCTTTGGGGCAGATGAGACCCAGTACTTC.

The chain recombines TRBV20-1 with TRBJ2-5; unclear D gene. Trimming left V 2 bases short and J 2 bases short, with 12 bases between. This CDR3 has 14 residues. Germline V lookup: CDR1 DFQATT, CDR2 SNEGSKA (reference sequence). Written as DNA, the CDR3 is TGCAGTGCTAGATGGGCGTTGCTACAAGAGACCCAGTACTTC. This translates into CSARWALLQETQYF.

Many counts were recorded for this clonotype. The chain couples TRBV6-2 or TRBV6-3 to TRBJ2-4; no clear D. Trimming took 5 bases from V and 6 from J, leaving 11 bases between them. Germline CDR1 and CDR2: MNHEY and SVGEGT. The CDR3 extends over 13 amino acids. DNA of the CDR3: TGTGCCAGCAGTCCGGACGGGCTAAACATTCAGTACTTC. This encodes CASSPDGLNIQYF.

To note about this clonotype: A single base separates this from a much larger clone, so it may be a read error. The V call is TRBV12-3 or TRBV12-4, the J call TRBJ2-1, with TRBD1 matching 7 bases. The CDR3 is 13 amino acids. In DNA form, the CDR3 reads TGTGCCAGCAGTTCGACAGGGACCCATGAGCAGATCTTC. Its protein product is CASSSTGTHEQIF.

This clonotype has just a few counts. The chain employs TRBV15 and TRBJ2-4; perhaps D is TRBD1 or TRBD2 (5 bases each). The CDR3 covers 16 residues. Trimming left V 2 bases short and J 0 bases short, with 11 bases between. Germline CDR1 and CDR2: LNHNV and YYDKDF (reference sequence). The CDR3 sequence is CATSRTLGAAKNIQYF. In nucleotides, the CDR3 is TGTGCCACCAGCAGAACCCTCGGGGCAGCCAAAAACATTCAGTACTTC. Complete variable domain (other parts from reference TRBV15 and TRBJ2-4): DAMVIQNPRYQVTQFGKPVTLSCSQTLNHNVMYWYQQKSSQAPKLLFHYYDKDFNNEADTPDNFQSRRPNTSFCFLDIRSPGLGDTAMYLCATSRTLGAAKNIQYFGAGTRLSVL.

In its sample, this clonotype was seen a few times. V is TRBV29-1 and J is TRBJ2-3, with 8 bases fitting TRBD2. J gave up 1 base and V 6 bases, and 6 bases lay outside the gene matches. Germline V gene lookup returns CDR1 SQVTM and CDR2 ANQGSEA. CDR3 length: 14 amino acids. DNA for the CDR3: TGCAGCGTCCTGGGCGGGGGGCGCACAGATACGCAGTATTTT. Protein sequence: CSVLGGGRTDTQYF.

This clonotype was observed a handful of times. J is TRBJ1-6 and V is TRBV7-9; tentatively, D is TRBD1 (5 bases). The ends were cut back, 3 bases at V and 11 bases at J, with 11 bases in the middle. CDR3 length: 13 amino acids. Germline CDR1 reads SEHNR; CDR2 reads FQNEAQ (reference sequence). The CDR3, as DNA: TGTGCCAGCAGCTTTGAGGGGTTGGCACCCCTCCACTTT. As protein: CASSFEGLAPLHF.

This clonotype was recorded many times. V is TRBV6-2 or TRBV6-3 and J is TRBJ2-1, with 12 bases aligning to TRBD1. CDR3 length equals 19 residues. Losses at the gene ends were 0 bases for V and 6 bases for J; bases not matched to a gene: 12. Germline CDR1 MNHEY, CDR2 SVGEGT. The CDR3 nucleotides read TGTGCCAGCAGTTACTCCTGGGACAGGGGGCGAATCGGGTCCAATGAGCAGTTCTTC. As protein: CASSYSWDRGRIGSNEQFF.

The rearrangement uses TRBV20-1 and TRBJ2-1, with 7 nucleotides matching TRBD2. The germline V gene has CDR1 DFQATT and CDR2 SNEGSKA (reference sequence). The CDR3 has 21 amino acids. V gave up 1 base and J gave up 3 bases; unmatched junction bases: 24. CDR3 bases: TGCAGTGCTAGAGTGGAAGGCGTAGCTAGGACTAGAGGGCCCCACTACAATGAGCAGTTCTTC. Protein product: CSARVEGVARTRGPHYNEQFF.

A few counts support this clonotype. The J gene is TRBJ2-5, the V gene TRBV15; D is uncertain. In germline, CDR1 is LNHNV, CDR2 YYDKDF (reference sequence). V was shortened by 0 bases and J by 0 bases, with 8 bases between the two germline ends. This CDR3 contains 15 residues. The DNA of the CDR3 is TGTGCCACCAGCAGAGATCCGGGCTACCAAGAGACCCAGTACTTC. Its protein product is CATSRDPGYQETQYF.

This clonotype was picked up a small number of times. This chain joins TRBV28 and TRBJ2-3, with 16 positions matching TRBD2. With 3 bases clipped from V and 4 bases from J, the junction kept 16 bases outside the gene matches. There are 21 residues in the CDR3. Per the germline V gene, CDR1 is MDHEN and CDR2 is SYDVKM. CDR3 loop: CASSFLLIPGLAGGSADTQYF. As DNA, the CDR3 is TGTGCCAGCAGTTTTCTACTTATCCCGGGACTAGCGGGAGGGTCTGCAGATACGCAGTATTTT.

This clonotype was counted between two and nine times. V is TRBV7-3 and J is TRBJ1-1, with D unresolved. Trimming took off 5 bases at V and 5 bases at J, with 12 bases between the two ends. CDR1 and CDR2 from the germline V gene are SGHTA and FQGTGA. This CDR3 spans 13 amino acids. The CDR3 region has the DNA TGTGCCAGCAGCATTCTGCAGTATACTGAAGCTTTCTTT. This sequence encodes CASSILQYTEAFF.

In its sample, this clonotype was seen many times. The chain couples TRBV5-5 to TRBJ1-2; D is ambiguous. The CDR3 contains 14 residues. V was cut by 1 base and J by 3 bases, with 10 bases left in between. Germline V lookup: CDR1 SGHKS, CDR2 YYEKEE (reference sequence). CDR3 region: CASSLRWADYGYTF. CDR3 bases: TGTGCCAGCAGCTTGCGGTGGGCGGACTATGGCTACACCTTC.

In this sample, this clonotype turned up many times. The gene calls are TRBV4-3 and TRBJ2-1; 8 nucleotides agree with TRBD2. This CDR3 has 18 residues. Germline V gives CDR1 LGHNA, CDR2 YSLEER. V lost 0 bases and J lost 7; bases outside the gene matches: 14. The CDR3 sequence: CASSQDLPIAAGGNEQFF. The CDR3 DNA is TGCGCCAGCAGCCAAGATCTTCCCATCGCGGCGGGAGGAAATGAGCAGTTCTTC.

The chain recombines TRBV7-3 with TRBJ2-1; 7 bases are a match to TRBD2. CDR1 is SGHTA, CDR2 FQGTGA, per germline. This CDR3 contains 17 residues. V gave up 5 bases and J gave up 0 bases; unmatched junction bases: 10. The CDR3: CASSPIRLASSYNEQFF. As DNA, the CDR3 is TGTGCCAGCAGCCCTATCCGACTAGCCAGCTCCTACAATGAGCAGTTCTTC. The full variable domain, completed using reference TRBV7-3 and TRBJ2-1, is GAGVSQTPSNKVTEKGKYVELRCDPISGHTALYWYRQSLGQGPEFLIYFQGTGAADDSGLPNDRFFAVRPEGSVSTLKIQRTERGDSAVYLCASSPIRLASSYNEQFFGPGTRLTVL.

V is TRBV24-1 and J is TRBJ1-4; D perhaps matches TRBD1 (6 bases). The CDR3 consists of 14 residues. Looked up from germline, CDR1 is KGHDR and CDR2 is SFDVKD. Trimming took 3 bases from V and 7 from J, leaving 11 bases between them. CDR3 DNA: TGTGCCACCAGTGATCCACAGGGAGGTGAAAAACTGTTTTTT. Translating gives CATSDPQGGEKLFF.

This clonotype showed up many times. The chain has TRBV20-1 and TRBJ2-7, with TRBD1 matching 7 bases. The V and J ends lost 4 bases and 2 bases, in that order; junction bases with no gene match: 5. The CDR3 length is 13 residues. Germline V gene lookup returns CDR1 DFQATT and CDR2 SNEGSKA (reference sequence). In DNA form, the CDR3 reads TGCAGTGCTACTACCGGGACAGCCTACGAGCAGTACTTC. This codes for CSATTGTAYEQYF.

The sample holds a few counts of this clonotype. The CDR3 DNA follows: TGTGCCACCAGCAGAGATAAAGGGTTGGGTCAAGCTTTCTTT. Translated: CATSRDKGLGQAFF. The rearrangement uses TRBV15 and TRBJ1-1, with D uncertain. Per the germline V gene, CDR1 is LNHNV and CDR2 is YYDKDF (reference sequence). Trimming shortened V by 0 bases and J by 9 bases, and 14 bases separated the two germline ends. The CDR3 has 14 amino acids.

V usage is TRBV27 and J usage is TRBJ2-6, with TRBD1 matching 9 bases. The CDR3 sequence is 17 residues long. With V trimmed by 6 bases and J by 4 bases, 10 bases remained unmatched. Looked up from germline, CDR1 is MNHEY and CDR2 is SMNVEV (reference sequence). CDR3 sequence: CASSAGQGLGGANVLTF. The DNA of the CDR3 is TGTGCCAGCAGCGCGGGACAGGGCCTTGGGGGGGCCAACGTCCTGACTTTC.

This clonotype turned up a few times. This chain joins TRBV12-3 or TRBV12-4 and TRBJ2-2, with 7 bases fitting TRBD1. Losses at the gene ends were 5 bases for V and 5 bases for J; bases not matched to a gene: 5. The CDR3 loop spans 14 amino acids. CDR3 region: CASSLQGWTGELFF. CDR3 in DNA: TGTGCCAGCAGTCTACAGGGGTGGACCGGGGAGCTGTTTTTT.

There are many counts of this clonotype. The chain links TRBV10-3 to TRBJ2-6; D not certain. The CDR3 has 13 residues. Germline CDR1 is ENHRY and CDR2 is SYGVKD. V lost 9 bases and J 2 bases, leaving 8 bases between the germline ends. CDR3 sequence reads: CAISLTGANVLTF. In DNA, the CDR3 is TGTGCCATATCTTTGACTGGGGCCAACGTCCTGACTTTC.

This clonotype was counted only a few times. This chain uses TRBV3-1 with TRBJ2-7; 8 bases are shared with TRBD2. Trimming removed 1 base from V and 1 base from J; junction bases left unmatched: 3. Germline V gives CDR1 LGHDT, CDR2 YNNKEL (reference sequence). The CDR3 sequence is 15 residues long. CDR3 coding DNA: TGTGCCAGCAGCCAAGGCGGGACTAGGTCCTACGAGCAGTACTTC. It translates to CASSQGGTRSYEQYF.

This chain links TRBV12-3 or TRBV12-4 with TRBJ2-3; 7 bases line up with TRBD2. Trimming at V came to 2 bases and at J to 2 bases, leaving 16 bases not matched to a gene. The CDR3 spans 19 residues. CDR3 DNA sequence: TGTGCCAGCAGTTTAAGCCTTCACCAGCGGGGAGGGCCCACAGATACGCAGTATTTT. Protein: CASSLSLHQRGGPTDTQYF.